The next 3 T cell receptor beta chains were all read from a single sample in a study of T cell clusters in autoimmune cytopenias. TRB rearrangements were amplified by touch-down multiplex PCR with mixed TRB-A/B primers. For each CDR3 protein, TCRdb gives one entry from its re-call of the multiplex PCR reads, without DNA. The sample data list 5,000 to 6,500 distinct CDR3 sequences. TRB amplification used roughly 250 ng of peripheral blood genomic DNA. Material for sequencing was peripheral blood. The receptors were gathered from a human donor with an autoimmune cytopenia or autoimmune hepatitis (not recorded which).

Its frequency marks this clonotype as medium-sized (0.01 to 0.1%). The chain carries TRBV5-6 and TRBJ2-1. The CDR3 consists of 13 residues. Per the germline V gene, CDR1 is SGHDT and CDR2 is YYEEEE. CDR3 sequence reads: CASSADRNNEQFF.

CDR3: CASSQDVGVRTEAFF. The J gene is TRBJ1-1, the V gene TRBV14. The CDR3 contains 15 residues. Germline-derived CDR1 and CDR2 are SGHDN and FVKESK. Full variable domain (rest looked up from reference TRBV14 and TRBJ1-1): EAGVTQFPSHSVIEKGQTVTLRCDPISGHDNLYWYRRVMGKEIKFLLHFVKESKQDESGMPNNRFLAERTGGTYSTLKVQPAELEDSGVYFCASSQDVGVRTEAFFGQGTRLTVV.

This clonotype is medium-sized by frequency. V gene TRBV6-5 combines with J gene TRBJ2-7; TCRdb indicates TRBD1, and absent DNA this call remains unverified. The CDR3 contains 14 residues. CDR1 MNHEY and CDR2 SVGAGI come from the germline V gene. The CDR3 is CASSTGTGAYEQYF.